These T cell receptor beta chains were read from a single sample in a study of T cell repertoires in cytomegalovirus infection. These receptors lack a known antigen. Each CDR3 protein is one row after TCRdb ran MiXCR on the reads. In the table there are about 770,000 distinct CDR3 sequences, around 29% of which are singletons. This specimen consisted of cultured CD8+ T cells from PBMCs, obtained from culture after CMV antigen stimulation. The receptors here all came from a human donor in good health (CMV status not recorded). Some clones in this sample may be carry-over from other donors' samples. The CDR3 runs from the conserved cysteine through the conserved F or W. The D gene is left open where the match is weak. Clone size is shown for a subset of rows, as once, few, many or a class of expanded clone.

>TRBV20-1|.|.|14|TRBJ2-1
TGCAGTGCTATAAACTACGGAAATCGTATTGAGCAGTTCTTC
CSAINYGNRIEQFF
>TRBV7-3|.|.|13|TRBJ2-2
TGTGCCAGCAGCCACGTGGGGGGCGGGGAGCTGTTTTTT
CASSHVGGGELFF
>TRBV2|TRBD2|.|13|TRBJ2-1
TGTGCCACCAGCGGGGGCCGATACAATGAGCAGTTCTTC
CATSGGRYNEQFF
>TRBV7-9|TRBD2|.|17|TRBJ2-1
TGTGCCAGCAGCCAATCGACTAGCGGGGGGGCCTACAATGAGCAGTTCTTC
CASSQSTSGGAYNEQFF
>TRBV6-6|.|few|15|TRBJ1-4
TGTGCCAGCAGTTACTCGGCCTGGGCTGGTGAAAAACTGTTTTTT
CASSYSAWAGEKLFF
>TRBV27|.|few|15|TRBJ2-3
TGTGCCAGCAGTGGGGGAATTGACAGCACAGATACGCAGTATTTT
CASSGGIDSTDTQYF
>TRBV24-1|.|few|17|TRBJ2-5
TGTGCCACCAGTGATCAAGGGGGAGCATATCCAAAAGAGACCCAGTACTTC
CATSDQGGAYPKETQYF
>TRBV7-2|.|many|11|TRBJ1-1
TGTGCCAGCACTCTAGAACTTGAAGCTTTCTTT
CASTLELEAFF
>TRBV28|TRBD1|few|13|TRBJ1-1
TGTGCCAGCAAGGGACAGACGAACACTGAAGCTTTCTTT
CASKGQTNTEAFF
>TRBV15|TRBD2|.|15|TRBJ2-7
TGTGCCACCAGCGAGGATAGCGGGGCCCCTTACGAGCAGTACTTC
CATSEDSGAPYEQYF
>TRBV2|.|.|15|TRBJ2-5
TGTGCCAGCAGTGAGGGTAAGGACCTCGAAGAGACCCAGTACTTC
CASSEGKDLEETQYF
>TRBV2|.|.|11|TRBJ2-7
TGTGCCAGCAAGGGAAACTACGAGCAGTACTTC
CASKGNYEQYF
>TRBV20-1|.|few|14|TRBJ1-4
TGCAGTGCTCCTTATGGGGATTTTAATGAAAAACTGTTTTTT
CSAPYGDFNEKLFF
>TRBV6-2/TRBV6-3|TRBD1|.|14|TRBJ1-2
TGTGCCAGCAGCGCTTGGACAGGGGGGTTCGGCTACACCTTC
CASSAWTGGFGYTF
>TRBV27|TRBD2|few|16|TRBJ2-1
TGTGCCAGCAGTTTATATAGAGCGGGGGGAGACAATGAGCAGTTCTTC
CASSLYRAGGDNEQFF
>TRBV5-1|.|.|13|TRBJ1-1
TGCGCCAGCAGCTTACAATGGGGTACTGAAGCTTTCTTT
CASSLQWGTEAFF
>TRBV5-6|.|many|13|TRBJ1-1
TGTGCCAGCAGCCCCGCAGTGAACACTGAAGCTTTCTTT
CASSPAVNTEAFF